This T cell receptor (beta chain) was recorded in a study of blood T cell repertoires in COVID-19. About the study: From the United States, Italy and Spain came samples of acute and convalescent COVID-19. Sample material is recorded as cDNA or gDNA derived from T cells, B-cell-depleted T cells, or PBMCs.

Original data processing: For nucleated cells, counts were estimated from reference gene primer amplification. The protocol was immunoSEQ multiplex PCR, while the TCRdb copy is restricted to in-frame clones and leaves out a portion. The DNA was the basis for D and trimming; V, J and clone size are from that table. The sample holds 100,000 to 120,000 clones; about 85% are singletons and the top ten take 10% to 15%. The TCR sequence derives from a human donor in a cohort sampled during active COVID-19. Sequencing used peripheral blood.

The CDR3 reads CASRGQQETQYF. The CDR3 region has the DNA TGTGCCAGCCGAGGACAGCAAGAGACCCAGTACTTC. The chain has TRBV6-5 and TRBJ2-5; possibly TRBD1 for D (6 bases). Germline-derived CDR1 and CDR2 are MNHEY and SVGAGI. The CDR3 extends over 12 amino acids. The V end lost 8 bases, the J end lost 2 bases, and 9 bases lay between the germline ends.